Listed below are T cell receptor beta chains from one sample, sequenced in a study of shared clonotypes between healthy human individuals. Sequencing was performed with immunoSEQ multiplex PCR; in TCRdb, only in-frame clones are kept and a portion is missing. The data hold approximately 810,000 clones, with about 92% observed a single time. Sequenced: naive CD8+ T cells sorted from blood. All receptors derive from a man in his thirties or forties in good health. Each CDR3 is given with its conserved first and last residue. Each record gives: D gene, V gene, clone size, J gene, CDR3 protein, CDR3 DNA. A D gene is named only where the DNA matches it firmly. Clone size is not always given. Where it is, it says once, few, many or a class for expanded clones.

TRBD1	TRBV28	.	TRBJ2-7	CASSLADRTYEQYF	TGTGCCAGCAGTTTAGCGGACAGGACCTACGAGCAGTACTTC
TRBD1	TRBV29-1	once	TRBJ1-4	CSVRDSIATNEKLFF	TGCAGCGTCCGGGACAGTATAGCAACTAATGAAAAACTGTTTTTT
.	TRBV7-9	.	TRBJ1-2	CASSLAPRPANYGYTF	TGTGCCAGCAGCTTAGCCCCAAGGCCAGCTAACTATGGCTACACCTTC
.	TRBV5-4	.	TRBJ2-1	CASSLARGNEQFF	TGTGCCAGCAGCTTGGCCCGAGGGAATGAGCAGTTCTTC
TRBD2	TRBV27	.	TRBJ2-5	CASSLFLAGKAYQETQYF	TGTGCCAGCAGTTTATTTCTAGCGGGGAAGGCGTACCAAGAGACCCAGTACTTC
.	TRBV4-1	.	TRBJ2-5	CASSPIGGVQETQYF	TGCGCCAGCAGCCCGATCGGTGGGGTACAAGAGACCCAGTACTTC
.	TRBV6-5	.	TRBJ2-7	CASRMRESYEQYF	TGTGCCAGCAGGATGAGGGAATCCTACGAGCAGTACTTC
.	TRBV19	once	TRBJ2-7	CASSIGEGWEQYF	TGTGCCAGTAGTATAGGCGAGGGATGGGAGCAGTACTTC
.	TRBV15	.	TRBJ2-2	CATTRPGANTGELFF	TGTGCCACCACCCGGCCGGGCGCGAACACCGGGGAGCTGTTTTTT
.	TRBV5-6	.	TRBJ2-1	CASSLGSDNEQFF	TGTGCCAGCAGCTTGGGGTCGGACAATGAGCAGTTCTTC
.	TRBV7-9	.	TRBJ2-2	CASSFYHSNTGELFF	TGTGCCAGCAGCTTCTATCATTCGAACACCGGGGAGCTGTTTTTT
TRBD2	TRBV29-1	.	TRBJ2-1	CSVDSSGVYNEQFF	TGCAGCGTGGATTCTAGCGGGGTATACAATGAGCAGTTCTTC
TRBD2	TRBV30	once	TRBJ2-3	CAWSGASGTDTQYF	TGTGCCTGGAGTGGGGCTAGCGGAACAGATACGCAGTATTTT
TRBD2	TRBV11-2	.	TRBJ2-7	CASSLGAGLGYEQYF	TGTGCCAGCAGCTTAGGGGCGGGACTAGGGTACGAGCAGTACTTC
TRBD2	TRBV9	.	TRBJ2-5	CASSVGKAGVSPQETQYF	TGTGCCAGCAGCGTAGGAAAAGCGGGAGTATCCCCACAAGAGACCCAGTACTTC
.	TRBV14	.	TRBJ2-1	CASSQEIFDSFYNEQFF	TGTGCCAGCAGCCAAGAAATTTTCGACAGTTTTTACAATGAGCAGTTCTTC
TRBD1	TRBV6-5	.	TRBJ2-7	CASSPRDRVEQYF	TGTGCCAGCAGTCCCCGGGACAGGGTCGAGCAGTACTTC
.	TRBV30	.	TRBJ2-3	CAWSYGSTQYF	TGTGCCTGGAGTTATGGGAGTACGCAGTATTTT
TRBD1	TRBV5-1	.	TRBJ2-3	CASSSGQGATDTQYF	TGCGCCAGCAGCTCCGGACAGGGAGCCACAGATACGCAGTATTTT
.	TRBV6-5	.	TRBJ2-7	CASSTGTGRNEQYF	TGTGCCAGCAGTACCGGGACGGGCAGAAACGAGCAGTACTTC
.	TRBV7-9	.	TRBJ1-1	CASSLARREGEAFF	TGTGCCAGCAGCTTAGCGCGGAGGGAAGGTGAAGCTTTCTTT
.	TRBV18	.	TRBJ2-7	CASSTGDGRPEQYF	TGTGCCAGCTCAACAGGGGACGGGAGGCCCGAGCAGTACTTC
.	TRBV25-1	.	TRBJ1-4	CASRTNEKLFF	TGTGCCAGCAGGACAAATGAAAAACTGTTTTTT
.	TRBV19	.	TRBJ2-7	CASSIIPYEQYF	TGTGCCAGTAGTATAATCCCCTACGAGCAGTACTTC
.	TRBV27	once	TRBJ2-7	CASSLSGQWGDPYF	TGTGCCAGCAGTTTATCTGGACAGTGGGGGGATCCGTACTTC
.	TRBV6-1	once	TRBJ1-2	CASSELTGTYGYTF	TGTGCCAGCAGTGAATTGACAGGCACTTATGGCTACACCTTC
.	TRBV7-9	.	TRBJ2-1	CASSLVLAGNEQFF	TGTGCCAGCAGCTTAGTACTAGCAGGAAATGAGCAGTTCTTC
TRBD1	TRBV5-4	.	TRBJ1-2	CASRLAGTGNGYTF	TGTGCCAGCAGACTAGCCGGGACAGGAAACGGCTACACCTTC